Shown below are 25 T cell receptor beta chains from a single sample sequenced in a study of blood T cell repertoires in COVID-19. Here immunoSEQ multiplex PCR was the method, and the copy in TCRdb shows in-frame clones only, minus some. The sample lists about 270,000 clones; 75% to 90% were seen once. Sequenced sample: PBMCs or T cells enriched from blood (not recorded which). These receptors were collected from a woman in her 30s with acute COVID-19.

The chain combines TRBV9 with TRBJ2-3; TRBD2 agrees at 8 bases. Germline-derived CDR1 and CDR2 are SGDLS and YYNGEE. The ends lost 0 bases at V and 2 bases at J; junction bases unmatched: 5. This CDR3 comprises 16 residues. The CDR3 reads CASSVGSLADTDTQYF. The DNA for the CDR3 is TGTGCCAGCAGCGTAGGGTCACTAGCGGACACAGATACGCAGTATTTT.

The CDR3: CASSRESTGSYGYTF. As DNA, the CDR3 is TGCGCCAGCAGCCGGGAATCGACAGGTTCTTATGGCTACACCTTC. V is TRBV4-1 and J is TRBJ1-2, with D tentatively TRBD1 (6 bases). CDR3 length: 15 amino acids. V was shortened by 4 bases and J by 5 bases, with 17 bases between the two germline ends. Germline assignment: CDR1 MGHRA and CDR2 YSYEKL.

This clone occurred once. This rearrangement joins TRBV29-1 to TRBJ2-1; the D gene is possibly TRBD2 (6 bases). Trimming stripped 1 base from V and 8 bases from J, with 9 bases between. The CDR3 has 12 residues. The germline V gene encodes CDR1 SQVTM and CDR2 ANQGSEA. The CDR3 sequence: CSVEGSGDEQFF. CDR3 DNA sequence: TGCAGCGTTGAAGGTTCGGGGGATGAGCAGTTCTTC.

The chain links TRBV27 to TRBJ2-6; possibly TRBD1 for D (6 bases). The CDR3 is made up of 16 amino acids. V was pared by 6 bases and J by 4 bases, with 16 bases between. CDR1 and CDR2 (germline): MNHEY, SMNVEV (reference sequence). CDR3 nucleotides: TGTGCCAGCAGCCCGACAGGTAGGGGGGGGGCCAACGTCCTGACTTTC. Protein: CASSPTGRGGANVLTF.

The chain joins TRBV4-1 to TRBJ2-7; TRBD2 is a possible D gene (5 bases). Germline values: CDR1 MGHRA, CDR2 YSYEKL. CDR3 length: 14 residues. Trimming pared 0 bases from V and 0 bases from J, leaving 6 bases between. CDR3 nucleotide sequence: TGCGCCAGCAGCCAAGAGACTAACTCCTACGAGCAGTACTTC. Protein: CASSQETNSYEQYF.

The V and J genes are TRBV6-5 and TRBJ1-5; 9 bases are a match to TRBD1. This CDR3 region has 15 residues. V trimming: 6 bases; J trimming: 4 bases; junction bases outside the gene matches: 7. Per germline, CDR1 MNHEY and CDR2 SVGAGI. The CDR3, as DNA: TGTGCCAGCAGCCGGGACAGGGAAGGGAATCAGCCCCAGCATTTT. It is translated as CASSRDREGNQPQHF.

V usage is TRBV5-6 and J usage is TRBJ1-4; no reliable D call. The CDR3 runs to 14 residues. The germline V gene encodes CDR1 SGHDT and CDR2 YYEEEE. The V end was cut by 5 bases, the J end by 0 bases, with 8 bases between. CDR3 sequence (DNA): TGTGCCAGCAGTCGAGGTGCAACTAATGAAAAACTGTTTTTT. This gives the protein CASSRGATNEKLFF.

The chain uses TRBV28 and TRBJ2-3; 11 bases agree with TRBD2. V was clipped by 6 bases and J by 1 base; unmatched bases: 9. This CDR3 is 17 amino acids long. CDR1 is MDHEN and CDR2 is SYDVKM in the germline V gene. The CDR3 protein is CASSPYYSGRGTDTQYF. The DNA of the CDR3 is TGTGCCAGCAGCCCTTACTATAGCGGGAGGGGCACAGATACGCAGTATTTT.

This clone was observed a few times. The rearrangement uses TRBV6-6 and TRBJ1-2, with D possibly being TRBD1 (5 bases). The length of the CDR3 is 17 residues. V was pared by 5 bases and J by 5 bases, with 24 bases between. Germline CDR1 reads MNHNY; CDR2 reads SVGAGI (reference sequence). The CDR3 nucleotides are TGTGCCAGCAGTCCGAGACCTTCTGACCTGCGGGGGTATGGCTACACCTTC. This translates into CASSPRPSDLRGYGYTF.

The CDR3 loop is CASSSEPGQVGGNTGELFF. The CDR3 DNA reads TGCGCCAGCAGCTCGGAGCCTGGACAGGTCGGCGGTAACACCGGGGAGCTGTTTTTT. The chain is built from TRBV5-1 and TRBJ2-2; 7 positions match TRBD1. After removal of 3 bases from V and 2 bases from J, the junction contained 16 bases not matched to a gene. The CDR3 loop spans 19 amino acids. Germline V CDR1 and CDR2: SGHRS, YFSETQ. Combining the CDR3 with reference TRBV5-1 and TRBJ2-2 gives the whole variable domain KAGVTQTPRYLIKTRGQQVTLSCSPISGHRSVSWYQQTPGQGLQFLFEYFSETQRNKGNFPGRFSGRQFSNSRSEMNVSTLELGDSALYLCASSSEPGQVGGNTGELFFGEGSRLTVL.

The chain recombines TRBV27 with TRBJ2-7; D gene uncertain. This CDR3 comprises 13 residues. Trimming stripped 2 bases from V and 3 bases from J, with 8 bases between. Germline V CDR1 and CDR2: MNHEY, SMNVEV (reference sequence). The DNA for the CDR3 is TGTGCCAGCAGTTTAGCAGACAACTACGAGCAGTACTTC. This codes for CASSLADNYEQYF.

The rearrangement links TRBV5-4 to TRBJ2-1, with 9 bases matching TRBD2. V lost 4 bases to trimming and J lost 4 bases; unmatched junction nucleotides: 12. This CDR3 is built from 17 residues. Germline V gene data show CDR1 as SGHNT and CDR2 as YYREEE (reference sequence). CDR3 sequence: CASSLPKGLAGYNEQFF. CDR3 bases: TGTGCCAGCAGCCTCCCGAAGGGCCTAGCGGGATACAATGAGCAGTTCTTC.

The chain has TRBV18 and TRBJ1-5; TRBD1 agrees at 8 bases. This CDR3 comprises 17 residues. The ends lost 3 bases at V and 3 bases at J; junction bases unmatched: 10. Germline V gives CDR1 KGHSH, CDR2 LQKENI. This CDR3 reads CASSPTPGGPINQPQHF. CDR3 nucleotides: TGTGCCAGCTCACCCACCCCAGGGGGCCCTATCAATCAGCCCCAGCATTTT.

The CDR3 sequence is CASRAEVTDTQYF. Here the CDR3 DNA reads TGTGCCAGCAGAGCGGAGGTTACAGATACGCAGTATTTT. The chain recombines TRBV2 with TRBJ2-3; D possibly corresponds to TRBD2 (5 bases). The CDR3 extends over 13 amino acids. V lost 6 bases, J lost 3 bases, and 10 bases lay in between. CDR1 SNHLY and CDR2 FYNNEI come from the germline V gene.

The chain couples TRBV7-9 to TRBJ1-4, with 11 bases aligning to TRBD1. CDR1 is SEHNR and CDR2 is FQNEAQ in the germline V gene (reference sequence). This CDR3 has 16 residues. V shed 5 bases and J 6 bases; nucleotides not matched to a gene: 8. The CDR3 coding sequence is TGTGCCAGCAGCATTAGTCCGGGACAGGGGGATGAAAAACTGTTTTTT. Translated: CASSISPGQGDEKLFF.

CDR3 DNA: TGTGCCAGTAGGCTACAGGGGGCAGGTGAAAAACTGTTTTTT. Its protein product is CASRLQGAGEKLFF. The chain has TRBV19 and TRBJ1-4, with 9 bases fitting TRBD1. CDR1 and CDR2 (germline): LNHDA, SQIVND (reference sequence). The CDR3 covers 14 residues. J gave up 7 bases and V 6 bases, and 6 bases lay outside the gene matches.

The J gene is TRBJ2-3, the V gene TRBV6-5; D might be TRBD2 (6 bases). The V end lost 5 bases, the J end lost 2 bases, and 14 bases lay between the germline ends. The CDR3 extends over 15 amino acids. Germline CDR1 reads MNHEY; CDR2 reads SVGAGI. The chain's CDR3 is CASSNPGLTTDTQYF. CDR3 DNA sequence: TGTGCCAGCAGTAACCCGGGACTCACCACAGATACGCAGTATTTT.

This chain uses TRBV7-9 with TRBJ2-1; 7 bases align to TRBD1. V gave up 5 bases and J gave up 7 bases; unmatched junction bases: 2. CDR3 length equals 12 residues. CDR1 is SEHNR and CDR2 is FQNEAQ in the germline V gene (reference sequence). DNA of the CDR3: TGTGCCAGCAGCCTGACAGGGAATGAGCAGTTCTTC. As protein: CASSLTGNEQFF.

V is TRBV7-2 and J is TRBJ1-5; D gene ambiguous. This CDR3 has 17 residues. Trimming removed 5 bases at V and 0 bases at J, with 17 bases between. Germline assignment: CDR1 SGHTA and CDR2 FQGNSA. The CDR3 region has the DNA TGTGCCAGCAGCCAACTTTACGTGGGCAATAGCAATCAGCCCCAGCATTTT. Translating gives CASSQLYVGNSNQPQHF. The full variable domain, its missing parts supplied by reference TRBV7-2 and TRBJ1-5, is GAGVSQSPSNKVTEKGKDVELRCDPISGHTALYWYRQSLGQGLEFLIYFQGNSAPDKSGLPSDRFSAERTGGSVSTLTIQRTQQEDSAVYLCASSQLYVGNSNQPQHFGDGTRLSIL.

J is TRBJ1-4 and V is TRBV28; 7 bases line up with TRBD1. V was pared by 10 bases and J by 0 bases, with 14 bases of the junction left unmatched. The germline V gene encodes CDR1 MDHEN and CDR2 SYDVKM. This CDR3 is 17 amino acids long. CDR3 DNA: TGTGCCACCGATGGCAAAGGGACAGATGCAACTAATGAAAAACTGTTTTTT. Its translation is CATDGKGTDATNEKLFF.

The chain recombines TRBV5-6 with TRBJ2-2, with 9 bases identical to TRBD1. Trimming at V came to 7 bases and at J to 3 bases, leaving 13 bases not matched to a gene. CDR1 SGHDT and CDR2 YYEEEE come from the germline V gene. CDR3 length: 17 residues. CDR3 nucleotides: TGTGCCAGCGAGAGTACAGGGGGCGACCCCTACACCGGGGAGCTGTTTTTT. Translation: CASESTGGDPYTGELFF.

CDR3: CASSSPGLAGLDTQYF. For the CDR3, the DNA is TGTGCCAGCAGCTCACCGGGACTAGCGGGATTAGATACGCAGTATTTT. This chain uses TRBV7-8 with TRBJ2-3, with 13 bases aligning to TRBD2. J gave up 5 bases and V 4 bases, and 6 bases lay outside the gene matches. There are 16 residues in the CDR3. Germline CDR1 is SGHVS and CDR2 is FQNEAQ.

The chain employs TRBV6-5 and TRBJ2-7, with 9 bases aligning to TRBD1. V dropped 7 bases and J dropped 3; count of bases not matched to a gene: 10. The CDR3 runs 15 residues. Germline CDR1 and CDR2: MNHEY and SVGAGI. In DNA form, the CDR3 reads TGTGCCAGCACTAAAACCGGGACAGGGAGCTACGAGCAGTACTTC. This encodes CASTKTGTGSYEQYF.

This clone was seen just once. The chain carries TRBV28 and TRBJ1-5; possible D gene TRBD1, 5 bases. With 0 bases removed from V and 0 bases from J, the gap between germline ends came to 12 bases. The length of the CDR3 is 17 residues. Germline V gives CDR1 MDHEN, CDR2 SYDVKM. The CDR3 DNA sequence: TGTGCCAGCAGTTTATGGGTGGCAGGGAATAGCAATCAGCCCCAGCATTTT. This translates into CASSLWVAGNSNQPQHF.

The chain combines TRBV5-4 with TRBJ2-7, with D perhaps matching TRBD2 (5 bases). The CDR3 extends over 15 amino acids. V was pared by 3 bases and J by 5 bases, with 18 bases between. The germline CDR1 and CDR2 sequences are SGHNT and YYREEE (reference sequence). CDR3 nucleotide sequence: TGTGCCAGCAGCTCCCAAAAACTAGTTTCCCACGAGCAGTACTTC. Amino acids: CASSSQKLVSHEQYF.